The 9 T cell receptor beta chains reported below all come from one sample, sequenced in a study of cytomegalovirus exposure and HLA in healthy donors (dated by TCRdb to between 2016 and 2019). The library was produced with the immunoSEQ multiplex PCR assay. For the multiplex PCR, a mixture combining 60 forward primers for TCR Vbeta segments and 13 reverse primers for TCR Jbeta segments was used. The table was pulled from immuneACCESS by TCRdb, which kept in-frame rearrangements only. Such tables lose some clones; where checked, under half of the loss comes from unresolved V genes, and the rest has no known cause. This sample lists some 200,000 clones; 78% were detected once. About 3% of the sample is in the top ten clones. Sequenced input: PBMCs. The source of these receptors is a female donor in good health and CMV-seronegative.

In DNA form, the CDR3 reads TGTGCCAGCAGCCCCAGGGTAGGGGTAGTGAACACTGAAGCTTTCTTT. This gives the protein CASSPRVGVVNTEAFF. The V and J genes are TRBV14 and TRBJ1-1, with D possibly TRBD1 on 5 matching bases. This CDR3 spans 16 amino acids. Trimming took 4 bases from V and 0 from J, leaving 15 bases between them. Germline V lookup: CDR1 SGHDN, CDR2 FVKESK.

The genes are TRBV5-1 and TRBJ2-1; 12 bases are a match to TRBD2. Germline V gene sequence: CDR1 SGHRS, CDR2 YFSETQ. With 1 base clipped from V and 0 bases from J, the junction kept 8 bases outside the gene matches. This CDR3 comprises 19 residues. The DNA for the CDR3 is TGCGCCAGCAGCTTGACCTCCACTAGCGGGAGGAACTCCTACAATGAGCAGTTCTTC. Translated, it gives CASSLTSTSGRNSYNEQFF.

The gene calls are TRBV27 and TRBJ2-1; tentatively, D is TRBD2 (6 bases). Trimming took off 10 bases at V and 0 bases at J, with 13 bases between the two ends. The germline CDR1 and CDR2 sequences are MNHEY and SMNVEV (reference sequence). The CDR3 loop spans 14 amino acids. CDR3 bases: TGTGCCACCTCCCTGACTAGCTCCTACAATGAGCAGTTCTTC. Translated, it gives CATSLTSSYNEQFF.

The V call is TRBV27, the J call TRBJ1-2; D is perhaps TRBD1 (6 bases). This CDR3 comprises 14 residues. V was clipped by 3 bases and J by 2 bases, with 10 bases between them. The V gene's germline CDR1 is MNHEY and CDR2 SMNVEV (reference sequence). The CDR3 reads CASSFTGTNYGYTF. CDR3 bases: TGTGCCAGCAGTTTTACAGGGACCAACTATGGCTACACCTTC.

This sequence joins TRBV25-1 and TRBJ2-1; the D is unclear. Germline loops: CDR1 MGHDK, CDR2 SYGVNS. This CDR3 has 16 residues. Trimming removed 2 bases from V and 2 bases from J, with 13 bases in between. This CDR3 is CASSEEALWAYNEQFF. CDR3 DNA sequence: TGTGCCAGCAGTGAAGAGGCTTTATGGGCCTACAATGAGCAGTTCTTC.

The chain carries TRBV6-5 and TRBJ2-7, with TRBD1 identical over 9 bases. Germline CDR1 is MNHEY and CDR2 is SVGAGI. The CDR3 sequence is 15 residues long. The V and J ends lost 5 bases and 4 bases, in that order; junction bases with no gene match: 9. The CDR3 DNA reads TGTGCCAGCAGTAGAACTTCGGGACAGGGATACGAGCAGTACTTC. Translated, it gives CASSRTSGQGYEQYF.

The chain is built from TRBV28 and TRBJ2-6, with D tentatively TRBD1 (6 bases). CDR1 is MDHEN, CDR2 SYDVKM, per germline. The length of the CDR3 is 16 residues. Trimming stripped 6 bases from V and 0 bases from J, with 12 bases between. For the CDR3, the DNA is TGTGCCAGCAGCGGGGACACCCCCTCTGGGGCCAACGTCCTGACTTTC. As protein: CASSGDTPSGANVLTF.

V and J are TRBV6-1 and TRBJ2-7; D is perhaps TRBD1 (7 bases). Per the germline V gene, CDR1 is MNHNS and CDR2 is SASEGT. V dropped 4 bases and J dropped 6 bases, with 22 bases sitting between them. CDR3 length equals 16 residues. CDR3 coding DNA: TGTGCCAGCAGTGCCAGTAAGGGGGCTCGGGGGCCCGAGCAGTACTTC. Its protein product is CASSASKGARGPEQYF.

The V gene is TRBV6-5, the J gene TRBJ2-5, with D unresolved. Germline lookup yields CDR1 MNHEY and CDR2 SVGAGI. The length of the CDR3 is 13 residues. The ends were cut back, 0 bases at V and 1 base at J, with 3 bases in the middle. CDR3 loop: CASSYSRQETQYF. As DNA, the CDR3 is TGTGCCAGCAGTTACTCTCGCCAAGAGACCCAGTACTTC.